This T cell receptor beta chain was identified during a study of cytomegalovirus exposure and HLA in healthy donors. Study-level information: Of all 400 or so donors who were genotyped, roughly 81% belonged to the Caucasian-associated ancestry cluster. Overall study findings and caveats: Highly shared sequence variants in one cluster were likely a sequencing artifact.

The primer mix had 60 Vbeta and 13 Jbeta primers. Using immunoSEQ multiplex PCR, the repertoire was profiled, and TCRdb retains in-frame clones only, with some absent. The data show over 50,000 clones, with more than 80% seen just once and 1.5% held by the top ten. V lost 2 bases to trimming and J lost 1 base; unmatched junction nucleotides: 6. The length of the CDR3 is 15 residues. Per the germline V gene, CDR1 is GTSNPN and CDR2 is SVGIG (reference sequence). As concerns this clone: Antigen: not known.

This clonotype originated in a man aged 25 to 40 in good health and CMV-seropositive. The source material was PBMCs. The V call is TRBV30, the J call TRBJ2-7, with 9 bases fitting TRBD1. CDR3 sequence (DNA): TGTGCCTGGAGTCTCCGGGGACAGGGATCCTACGAGCAGTACTTC. Its translation is CAWSLRGQGSYEQYF.